One sample yielded the 25 T cell receptor beta chains listed below, sequenced in a study of blood T cell repertoires in COVID-19. Assay: immunoSEQ multiplex PCR; the TCRdb copy retains only in-frame clones and omits some. The table has about 150,000 clones, 80% to 90% seen once. The sequenced material came from peripheral blood. Receptor source: a woman in her thirties or forties with acute or convalescent COVID-19.

This chain connects TRBV18 to TRBJ2-3; 8 bases line up with TRBD1. Germline lookup yields CDR1 KGHSH and CDR2 LQKENI. The V segment lost 6 bases and the J segment 1 base; nucleotides outside the gene matches: 0. CDR3 length equals 13 residues. CDR3 sequence: CASSTGGTDTQYF. The CDR3 coding sequence is TGTGCCAGCTCGACAGGGGGCACAGATACGCAGTATTTT.

This chain links TRBV9 with TRBJ2-1, with 10 bases that match TRBD2. Germline CDR1 is SGDLS and CDR2 is YYNGEE. The CDR3 loop spans 16 amino acids. The V segment lost 3 bases and the J segment 9 bases; nucleotides outside the gene matches: 12. CDR3 in amino acids: CASSALYGTSDGEQFF. As DNA, the CDR3 is TGTGCCAGCAGCGCCCTATACGGGACTAGCGATGGTGAGCAGTTCTTC.

This clone has only a few counts. This CDR3 reads CASSLFLAGEEQYF. In nucleotides, the CDR3 is TGTGCCAGCAGCTTATTCCTAGCGGGAGAAGAGCAGTACTTC. The chain joins TRBV7-2 to TRBJ2-7; 10 nucleotides align to TRBD2. Germline V gives CDR1 SGHTA, CDR2 FQGNSA. V shed 2 bases, J shed 7 bases, and the junction held 5 bases outside the gene matches. This CDR3 has 14 residues.

The J gene is TRBJ2-3, the V gene TRBV2, with TRBD1 matching over 8 bases. The CDR3 runs 15 residues. Germline loops: CDR1 SNHLY, CDR2 FYNNEI. With 7 bases clipped from V and 2 bases from J, the junction kept 8 bases outside the gene matches. The CDR3 coding sequence is TGTGCCAGCACTTGGGACAGGACCTACACAGATACGCAGTATTTT. Amino acid sequence: CASTWDRTYTDTQYF.

This chain connects TRBV29-1 to TRBJ2-5; TRBD1 is a possible D gene (5 bases). The CDR3 consists of 12 residues. Germline CDR1 and CDR2: SQVTM and ANQGSEA. Trimming shortened V by 5 bases and J by 5 bases, and 12 bases separated the two germline ends. The CDR3 spells CSVYQGFETQYF. The CDR3 coding sequence is TGCAGCGTTTACCAGGGATTTGAGACCCAGTACTTC.

The CDR3: CASRPGSLGYEQYF. The DNA for the CDR3 is TGTGCCAGCAGACCGGGTTCCTTAGGCTACGAGCAGTACTTC. The genes are TRBV6-5 and TRBJ2-7; the D is unclear. Germline-derived CDR1 and CDR2 are MNHEY and SVGAGI. This CDR3 is built from 14 residues. The V end lost 6 bases, the J end lost 3 bases, and 15 bases lay between the germline ends.

The rearrangement links TRBV18 to TRBJ2-1; TRBD1 matches at 7 bases. The V and J ends lost 6 bases and 5 bases, in that order; junction bases with no gene match: 10. The CDR3 runs to 15 residues. The germline CDR1 and CDR2 sequences are KGHSH and LQKENI. Here the CDR3 DNA reads TGTGCCAGCTCCCTCACAGGGGCTAGTAACAATGAGCAGTTCTTC. As protein: CASSLTGASNNEQFF.

The chain uses TRBV6-1 and TRBJ1-3; 7 bases are a match to TRBD1. This CDR3 region has 14 residues. CDR1 is MNHNS, CDR2 SASEGT, per germline. V lost 1 base and J lost 4; bases outside the gene matches: 1. Here the CDR3 DNA reads TGTGCCAGCAGTGAAGGGGACAGCGGAAACACCATATATTTT. Its translation is CASSEGDSGNTIYF.

This chain joins TRBV5-6 and TRBJ1-2, with 7 bases aligning to TRBD1. The germline gives CDR1 SGHDT, CDR2 YYEEEE. This CDR3 has 13 residues. Trimming at V came to 3 bases and at J to 3 bases, leaving 2 bases not matched to a gene. The CDR3 nucleotides read TGTGCCAGCAGCTCAGGGACAGACTATGGCTACACCTTC. Residues: CASSSGTDYGYTF.

The rearrangement joins TRBV7-3 to TRBJ2-1; 9 bases match TRBD1. CDR3 length: 15 amino acids. Trimming took 5 bases from V and 6 from J; bases not matched to a gene: 8. Germline CDR1 and CDR2: SGHTA and FQGTGA. DNA of the CDR3: TGTGCCAGCAGCCCAAGAGGACAGGGGTTCAATGAGCAGTTCTTC. This codes for CASSPRGQGFNEQFF.

The table lists this clone with a count of one. The rearrangement links TRBV5-1 to TRBJ1-1, with 8 bases fitting TRBD1. Unmatched junction bases numbered 2, after V lost 3 bases and J lost 4 bases. Germline V gene sequence: CDR1 SGHRS, CDR2 YFSETQ. The CDR3 spans 13 residues. The CDR3 spells CASSWDRSTEAFF. CDR3 in DNA: TGCGCCAGCAGCTGGGACAGGAGCACTGAAGCTTTCTTT.

This chain joins TRBV29-1 and TRBJ2-3; no firm D call. The germline CDR1 and CDR2 sequences are SQVTM and ANQGSEA. With 6 bases removed from V and 2 bases from J, the gap between germline ends came to 15 bases. The length of the CDR3 is 14 residues. CDR3 in amino acids: CSVPLGGLTDTQYF. The CDR3 DNA follows: TGCAGCGTCCCATTGGGTGGGCTCACAGATACGCAGTATTTT.

The chain is built from TRBV2 and TRBJ2-5; the match to TRBD1 covers 7 bases. J gave up 1 base and V 7 bases, and 3 bases lay outside the gene matches. The CDR3 covers 13 residues. CDR1 is SNHLY and CDR2 is FYNNEI in the germline V gene. The CDR3 nucleotides are TGTGCCAGCAAGGACAGGACCCAAGAGACCCAGTACTTC. Its protein is CASKDRTQETQYF.

The chain is built from TRBV11-3 and TRBJ2-1, with 7 bases identical to TRBD1. The CDR3 is 15 residues long. Germline V CDR1 and CDR2: SGHNT, YENEEA. Trimming removed 2 bases from V and 4 bases from J; junction bases left unmatched: 5. The CDR3 spells CASSLQQGMYNEQFF. CDR3 nucleotide sequence: TGTGCCAGCAGCTTACAACAGGGGATGTACAATGAGCAGTTCTTC.

J is TRBJ2-4 and V is TRBV5-1; a possible D gene is TRBD1 (6 bases). V was pared by 4 bases and J by 3 bases, with 8 bases between. The CDR3 loop spans 13 amino acids. The V gene's germline CDR1 is SGHRS and CDR2 YFSETQ. The CDR3 bases are TGCGCCAGCAGCACAGGGTTCAAAAACATTCAGTACTTC. Its protein is CASSTGFKNIQYF.

The rearrangement uses TRBV10-3 and TRBJ1-6; TRBD1 aligns across 7 bases. Losses at the gene ends were 11 bases for V and 7 bases for J; bases not matched to a gene: 8. The CDR3 has 13 residues. Germline values: CDR1 ENHRY, CDR2 SYGVKD. The chain's CDR3 is CAGQTGPNSPLHF. In DNA, the CDR3 is TGTGCCGGACAGACAGGGCCAAATTCACCCCTCCACTTT.

J is TRBJ2-5 and V is TRBV30; TRBD2 aligns across 11 bases. CDR1 GTSNPN and CDR2 SVGIG come from the germline V gene (reference sequence). J was trimmed by 5 bases and V by 7 bases; bases with no gene match: 9. The CDR3 contains 14 residues. CDR3 loop: CASKELAGAETQYF. CDR3 bases: TGTGCCTCGAAAGAACTAGCGGGAGCGGAGACCCAGTACTTC. The whole variable domain, remainder taken from reference TRBV30 and TRBJ2-5, is SQTIHQWPATLVQPVGSPLSLECTVEGTSNPNLYWYRQAAGRGLQLLFYSVGIGQISSEVPQNLSASRPQDRQFILSSKKLLLSDSGFYLCASKELAGAETQYFGPGTRLLVL.

This chain connects TRBV28 to TRBJ2-7; 14 bases agree with TRBD2. V was clipped by 4 bases and J by 1 base; unmatched bases: 6. Germline V gene data show CDR1 as MDHEN and CDR2 as SYDVKM. The length of the CDR3 is 17 residues. The CDR3 spells CASSSEGLAGGSYEQYF. Written as DNA, the CDR3 is TGTGCCAGCAGTTCTGAAGGACTAGCGGGGGGTTCCTACGAGCAGTACTTC.

In this sample, this clone turned up once. The chain joins TRBV5-1 to TRBJ1-3; 7 bases align to TRBD1. V dropped 0 bases and J dropped 3; count of bases not matched to a gene: 3. Germline loops: CDR1 SGHRS, CDR2 YFSETQ. This CDR3 is 15 amino acids long. CDR3 coding DNA: TGCGCCAGCAGCTTGGGGACAGGTGATGGAAACACCATATATTTT. It specifies CASSLGTGDGNTIYF.

V and J are TRBV27 and TRBJ2-7; D is perhaps TRBD1 (6 bases). With 3 bases removed from V and 1 base from J, the gap between germline ends came to 10 bases. This CDR3 contains 14 residues. Germline CDR1 is MNHEY and CDR2 is SMNVEV (reference sequence). CDR3 sequence: CASSFLDSSYEQYF. DNA for the CDR3: TGTGCCAGCAGTTTTTTGGACAGTTCCTACGAGCAGTACTTC.

The V and J genes are TRBV2 and TRBJ1-1; D gene unclear. The CDR3 spans 16 residues. Germline V lookup: CDR1 SNHLY, CDR2 FYNNEI. V was clipped by 6 bases and J by 1 base, with 18 bases between them. The CDR3 region has the DNA TGTGCCAGCAGAATAACGGGAGTAAGAAGGAACACTGAAGCTTTCTTT. Translated: CASRITGVRRNTEAFF.

This sequence joins TRBV18 and TRBJ1-1, with 7 nucleotides matching TRBD1. Germline trimming cut 4 bases from V and 7 bases from J; bases unmatched to any gene: 3. From germline, CDR1 is KGHSH and CDR2 LQKENI. CDR3 length: 12 amino acids. DNA for the CDR3: TGTGCCAGCTCACTGAGACAGGGTGAAGCTTTCTTT. Translating gives CASSLRQGEAFF.

This clone has just one count. J is TRBJ1-6 and V is TRBV10-3, with D maybe TRBD1 (5 bases). This CDR3 contains 15 residues. V was cut by 2 bases and J by 8 bases, with 13 bases left in between. In germline, CDR1 is ENHRY, CDR2 SYGVKD. CDR3 bases: TGTGCCATCAGTGAGCGGGCAGGGTTGGATTCACCCCTCCACTTT. Amino acids: CAISERAGLDSPLHF.

The chain combines TRBV7-9 with TRBJ1-4; D may be TRBD1 (6 bases). CDR3 length: 13 amino acids. The V gene lost 5 bases and the J gene lost 8 bases, with 12 bases spanning the gap. Germline values: CDR1 SEHNR, CDR2 FQNEAQ (reference sequence). The CDR3 protein is CASSNRVGEKLFF. The CDR3 DNA reads TGTGCCAGCAGCAACAGGGTTGGCGAAAAACTGTTTTTT.

This chain uses TRBV6-5 with TRBJ2-1, with TRBD2 identical over 10 bases. J lost 2 bases, V lost 6 bases, and 4 bases had no gene match. Per the germline V gene, CDR1 is MNHEY and CDR2 is SVGAGI. CDR3 size: 15 residues. The CDR3 sequence is CASSTGTSAYNEQFF. CDR3 coding DNA: TGTGCCAGCAGCACCGGGACTAGCGCCTACAATGAGCAGTTCTTC.